A single TCR beta chain is shown here with its context. The target of this receptor is not known. Base qualities are not at hand, and no much larger clone is one base apart. RNA was extracted using the RNeasy kit, and roughly 0.5 to 1 ug of the RNA was reverse transcribed with random hexamers. TCR beta CDR3 regions were amplified with the immunoSEQ multiplex PCR assay covering 54 Vbeta and 13 Jbeta segments. PCR amplification bias was corrected using a synthetic template baseline for primer optimization and computational correction. Regarding the original processing steps: Reads were annotated to V, D and J genes according to IMGT and were analyzed with immunoSEQ Analyzer, with only productive sequences retained. To calculate clonality, Shannon entropy was normalized by log2 of the number of productive unique sequences and then subtracted from one. For each patient and control, public and private clones were evaluated among the 100 most prevalent clones. Clones were defined as Susac-specific when absent from the healthy and MS cohorts, from over 950 published viral clones and from other ImmuneACCESS disease sequences. TCRdb redid the processing of the public reads, applying fastp at Q25 and MiXCR, and retained in-frame beta chains. Duplicate CDR3 protein sequences are folded into a single record with the most common DNA and genes. The V and J calls and clone size come from TCRdb's table, not from the authors' own analysis. The sample table holds over 350,000 distinct CDR3 sequences, of which more than 80% were seen once. 0.09% to 0.15% of the sample goes to the ten largest clones.

This sample is drawn from a study of CD8 T cells in Susac syndrome (dated 2019 in TCRdb). As for the study more broadly: The study used repertoire sequencing to test whether antigen drove CD8+ T cell activation and differentiation in Susac syndrome. The study compared CD8+ T cell repertoire clonality among approximately twelve healthy donors, roughly 14 Susac syndrome patients and roughly 15 multiple sclerosis patients.

Peripheral blood CD8+ and CD4+ T cells from healthy donors, Susac syndrome patients and multiple sclerosis patients were profiled by high-throughput TCR beta sequencing. Treatment-naive patients with stable or active relapsing-remitting disease fulfilling revised McDonald criteria were used as multiple sclerosis controls. Bulk CD8+ and CD4+ T cells were purified by magnetic negative isolation, whereas CD8+ TEMRA cells were enriched by FACS. Blood was collected in EDTA tubes and processed within 24 hours, with PBMCs isolated through density gradient centrifugation. PBMCs intended for TCR sequencing were frozen in liquid nitrogen and were later thawed in a 37 degrees C water bath. The sorted or isolated CD4+, CD8+ and CD8+ TEMRA cells reached a purity of at least 90%. The cysteine opens and the phenylalanine closes a CDR3 of 20 amino acids. Of all the DNA, just the CDR3 is kept, 60 bases in frame from base 1. Trimming takes 3 bases from V and 0 bases from J, and the germline ends sit 24 bases apart. The germline V gene supplies CDR1 SGHRS and CDR2 YFSETQ.

What the research found in general, with its limitations: The number of individuals in the TCR sequencing and HLA analysis was recognized as being relatively small.

The chain uses TRBV5-1 and TRBJ2-2; the D element might be TRBD1 or TRBD2, as each aligns at 5 bases. Material: CD8+ T cells from PBMCs. The clonotype comes from a human donor with multiple sclerosis. The base sequence is TGCGCCAGCAGCTGGGGGATTGGAGCAGACTTGCCATCGAACACCGGGGAGCTGTTTTTT. Translated, it gives CASSWGIGADLPSNTGELFF.